The 15 T cell receptor beta chains in this list originate from one sample, sequenced in a study of shared clonotypes between healthy human individuals (TCRdb year 2020). The library was built by means of the immunoSEQ multiplex PCR assay. Not all clones reach the TCRdb copy of this immuneACCESS table, which keeps in-frame sequences only. Checked studies attribute under half of the gap to unresolved V genes and leave the rest unexplained. This sample comprises more than 2 million clones, over 85% of them detected only once. In total, the top ten clones hold less than 2% of the sample. CD8 naive samples consisted of CD45RO-negative cells that were positively selected for CCR7, yielding a CD45RA+CCR7+ population without TemRA cells. What was sequenced was naive CD8+ T cells from PBMCs. Per the publication, the cell subset or site label means: CD45RA+CCR7+. These receptors were taken from a man between 18 and 29 years old in good health. Some clones in this sample may be carry-over from other donors' samples.

The chain carries TRBV7-3 and TRBJ2-1; weak D call: TRBD1 (5 bases). The CDR3 is made up of 13 amino acids. V was trimmed by 4 bases and J by 4 bases, leaving 8 bases between them. Germline V gene data show CDR1 as SGHTA and CDR2 as FQGTGA. CDR3 DNA sequence: TGTGCCAGCAGCTGGGGCCATTACAATGAGCAGTTCTTC. Protein sequence: CASSWGHYNEQFF.

About this clone itself: The sample has other DNA sequences that encode this CDR3 too. V usage is TRBV13 and J usage is TRBJ2-7, with 9 bases aligning to TRBD1. The J segment lost 4 bases and the V segment lost 2 bases, leaving 6 bases of the junction unmatched. The CDR3 spans 15 residues. Germline assignment: CDR1 PRHDT and CDR2 FYEKMQ (reference sequence). The CDR3: CASSLSGQGRYEQYF. In DNA, the CDR3 is TGTGCCAGCAGCTTATCGGGACAGGGTAGGTACGAGCAGTACTTC. The full variable domain, with the rest looked up from reference TRBV13 and TRBJ2-7, is AAGVIQSPRHLIKEKRETATLKCYPIPRHDTVYWYQQGPGQDPQFLISFYEKMQSDKGSIPDRFSAQQFSDYHSELNMSSLELGDSALYFCASSLSGQGRYEQYFGPGTRLTVT.

Points on this clone: This same CDR3 is encoded by further DNA sequences in the sample. This chain joins TRBV9 and TRBJ2-1; D not resolved. There are 15 residues in the CDR3. Germline lookup yields CDR1 SGDLS and CDR2 YYNGEE. V gave up 0 bases and J gave up 4 bases, with 11 bases separating them. CDR3 DNA: TGTGCCAGCAGCGTAGGGGTTGGGCCATACAATGAGCAGTTCTTC. Amino acids: CASSVGVGPYNEQFF. The full variable domain, rest sourced from reference TRBV9 and TRBJ2-1, is DSGVTQTPKHLITATGQRVTLRCSPRSGDLSVYWYQQSLDQGLQFLIQYYNGEERAKGNILERFSAQQFPDLHSELNLSSLELGDSALYFCASSVGVGPYNEQFFGPGTRLTVL.

In regard to this clone: In the same sample, other DNA sequences code for this CDR3. The chain uses TRBV28 and TRBJ2-7; 8 nucleotides match TRBD1. V shed 5 bases and J 2 bases; nucleotides not matched to a gene: 5. The CDR3 loop spans 14 amino acids. Germline CDR1 MDHEN, CDR2 SYDVKM. This CDR3 reads CASSPTGGPYEQYF. CDR3 in DNA: TGTGCCAGCAGTCCTACAGGGGGTCCCTACGAGCAGTACTTC.

The chain recombines TRBV4-3 with TRBJ2-1; unclear D gene. There are 15 residues in the CDR3. Germline V gene data show CDR1 as LGHNA and CDR2 as YSLEER. V was pared by 0 bases and J by 3 bases, with 9 bases between. The CDR3 nucleotides read TGCGCCAGCAGCCAAGAGAAGCGCAGCTACAATGAGCAGTTCTTC. This gives the protein CASSQEKRSYNEQFF.

J is TRBJ2-7 and V is TRBV11-2; 9 nucleotides agree with TRBD1. This CDR3 comprises 14 residues. The trim removed 1 base at V and 6 bases at J, leaving 4 bases unmatched. CDR1 SGHAT and CDR2 FQNNGV come from the germline V gene. CDR3 coding DNA: TGTGCCAGCAGCTTAGTGGGACAGGGCTCCGAGCAGTACTTC. Its protein product is CASSLVGQGSEQYF.

The rearrangement joins TRBV28 to TRBJ1-1; no definite D call. V was trimmed by 6 bases and J by 5 bases, leaving 13 bases between them. Germline values: CDR1 MDHEN, CDR2 SYDVKM. The CDR3 is 13 residues long. The CDR3 DNA sequence: TGTGCCAGCAGCCTTACTCCCTGGACTGAAGCTTTCTTT. Protein sequence: CASSLTPWTEAFF.

Note on this clone: In the same sample, other DNA sequences code for this CDR3. V and J are TRBV7-2 and TRBJ1-2; D is unresolved. This CDR3 region has 13 residues. Trimming pared 4 bases from V and 6 bases from J, leaving 12 bases between. Germline lookup yields CDR1 SGHTA and CDR2 FQGNSA. The CDR3 is CASSSRGRDGYTF. The DNA of the CDR3 is TGTGCCAGCAGCTCGAGAGGGCGAGATGGCTACACCTTC.

The genes are TRBV27 and TRBJ1-1; 7 bases agree with TRBD1. Germline V lookup: CDR1 MNHEY, CDR2 SMNVEV (reference sequence). Germline trimming cut 4 bases from V and 7 bases from J; bases unmatched to any gene: 12. The CDR3 consists of 15 residues. This CDR3 is CASSWNRGRDFEAFF. Here the CDR3 DNA reads TGTGCCAGCAGTTGGAATAGGGGGCGTGACTTTGAAGCTTTCTTT.

The V and J genes are TRBV4-1 and TRBJ2-6; perhaps TRBD1 as D (5 bases). The CDR3 contains 15 residues. Germline CDR1 reads MGHRA; CDR2 reads YSYEKL. Trimming took 0 bases from V and 7 from J, leaving 10 bases between them. CDR3 region: CASSQDGARANVLTF. The DNA for the CDR3 is TGCGCCAGCAGCCAAGATGGGGCCCGAGCCAACGTCCTGACTTTC.

This clone is a singleton in its sample. The chain carries TRBV5-1 and TRBJ2-1; 8 bases map to TRBD1. The V gene's germline CDR1 is SGHRS and CDR2 YFSETQ. CDR3 length equals 15 residues. V lost 0 bases and J lost 8; bases outside the gene matches: 7. The CDR3 sequence: CASSLARTGFDEQFF. The CDR3 DNA reads as TGCGCCAGCAGCTTGGCCCGGACAGGGTTCGATGAGCAGTTCTTC.

J is TRBJ2-7 and V is TRBV4-3; TRBD2 is a possible D gene (6 bases). Per germline, CDR1 LGHNA and CDR2 YSLEER. This CDR3 has 18 amino acids. V was trimmed by 0 bases and J by 1 base, leaving 19 bases between them. The CDR3 nucleotides are TGCGCCAGCAGCCAAGATAGCTCTGGGCTAGCGCCGTCCTACGAGCAGTACTTC. It codes for CASSQDSSGLAPSYEQYF.

The rearrangement uses TRBV29-1 and TRBJ1-2, with unresolved D. The germline V gene has CDR1 SQVTM and CDR2 ANQGSEA. V was pared by 6 bases and J by 4 bases, with 9 bases between. The CDR3 contains 11 residues. CDR3 sequence: CSVKTGYGYTF. As DNA, the CDR3 is TGCAGCGTCAAGACCGGCTATGGCTACACCTTC.

The chain uses TRBV19 and TRBJ1-2, with TRBD1 identical over 7 bases. Germline V gives CDR1 LNHDA, CDR2 SQIVND (reference sequence). V shed 7 bases, J shed 4 bases, and the junction held 18 bases outside the gene matches. This CDR3 has 17 residues. The DNA for the CDR3 is TGTGCCAGTACCCCTCACAGGGGCCTAGCAACTGGCTATGGCTACACCTTC. Amino acid sequence: CASTPHRGLATGYGYTF. Full variable domain (rest looked up from reference TRBV19 and TRBJ1-2): DGGITQSPKYLFRKEGQNVTLSCEQNLNHDAMYWYRQDPGQGLRLIYYSQIVNDFQKGDIAEGYSVSREKKESFPLTVTSAQKNPTAFYLCASTPHRGLATGYGYTFGSGTRLTVV.

This clone was seen a single time. The junction and the germline gene differ at one end; a read error may be behind it. The chain couples TRBV9 to TRBJ1-2; D may be TRBD1 (5 bases). This CDR3 region has 13 residues. Germline V CDR1 and CDR2: SGDLS, YYNGEE. The CDR3 sequence is CASSPNSGGDLCF. CDR3 in DNA: TGTGCCAGCAGCCCCAATTCGGGGGGGGACCTGTGCTTC. Complete variable domain (other parts from reference TRBV9 and TRBJ1-2): DSGVTQTPKHLITATGQRVTLRCSPRSGDLSVYWYQQSLDQGLQFLIQYYNGEERAKGNILERFSAQQFPDLHSELNLSSLELGDSALYFCASSPNSGGDLCFGSGTRLTVV.